Shown below are 9 T cell receptor beta chains from a single sample sequenced in a study of T cells in Graves' hyperthyroidism and ophthalmopathy. The investigators amplified TCR beta CDR3 regions from RNA transcripts. The HTBI set primed first-round TCR CDR3 RT-PCR. TCRdb passed the multiplex PCR reads through MiXCR, listing each CDR3 protein once. The repertoire has under 600,000 distinct CDR3 sequences, roughly 16% of them found once; the top ten carry less than 3.5%. The sequenced sample was blood. The receptors were sampled from a woman between 35 and 50 years old with Graves' ophthalmopathy.

The sample holds a few counts of this clonotype. The chain uses TRBV7-9 and TRBJ1-2; 9 bases line up with TRBD1. CDR3 length: 13 amino acids. V gave up 11 bases and J gave up 5 bases; unmatched junction bases: 9. Germline V gives CDR1 SEHNR, CDR2 FQNEAQ (reference sequence). In DNA, the CDR3 is TGTGCCGCCGCCAACAGGGGGCTGTATGGCTACACCTTC. Its protein product is CAAANRGLYGYTF.

The chain links TRBV12-3 or TRBV12-4 to TRBJ1-2, with 7 bases lining up with TRBD1. The CDR3 has 13 residues. V gave up 3 bases and J gave up 7 bases; unmatched junction bases: 5. The CDR3, as DNA: TGTGCCAGCAGTTTGAAGGGGGCCGGTGGCTACACCTTC. Residues: CASSLKGAGGYTF.

There are many counts of this clonotype. The rearrangement uses TRBV11-1 and TRBJ2-1, with 7 bases that match TRBD2. Germline CDR1 reads SGHAT; CDR2 reads FQDESV (reference sequence). V shed 3 bases and J 4 bases; nucleotides not matched to a gene: 6. The CDR3 is 15 residues long. The CDR3 region is CASSLSSGDYNEQFF. As DNA, the CDR3 is TGTGCCAGCAGCTTGTCTAGCGGAGATTACAATGAGCAGTTCTTC.

V is TRBV5-1 and J is TRBJ2-7, with TRBD2 matching over 9 bases. V was clipped by 0 bases and J by 6 bases; unmatched bases: 10. This CDR3 contains 16 residues. Per germline, CDR1 SGHRS and CDR2 YFSETQ. The CDR3 spells CASSLAVGLALGEQYF. CDR3 DNA sequence: TGCGCCAGCAGCTTGGCGGTCGGACTAGCGCTGGGCGAGCAGTACTTC.

The chain joins TRBV5-1 to TRBJ2-1, with 9 bases fitting TRBD2. The CDR3 contains 17 residues. V lost 0 bases, J lost 7 bases, and 11 bases stayed unmatched. Germline CDR1 and CDR2: SGHRS and YFSETQ. CDR3 in DNA: TGCGCCAGCAGCTTGGAAGGCGGGAGGGCCGTATCTAATGAGCAGTTCTTC. It yields the protein CASSLEGGRAVSNEQFF.

The chain joins TRBV6-2 or TRBV6-3 to TRBJ1-5, with a possible D match to TRBD1 (6 bases). In germline, CDR1 is MNHEY, CDR2 SVGEGT. V lost 7 bases and J lost 2, with 24 bases in between. The length of the CDR3 is 18 residues. The CDR3 reads CASKSYGDIYWGNQPQHF. As DNA, the CDR3 is TGTGCCAGCAAGTCGTATGGGGACATATATTGGGGCAATCAGCCCCAGCATTTT.

V and J are TRBV20-1 and TRBJ2-7; 11 bases line up with TRBD2. The end of the DNA aligns better with TRBJ2-1, so the J call may be wrong. CDR3 length: 14 amino acids. Germline V lookup: CDR1 DFQATT, CDR2 SNEGSKA (reference sequence). CDR3 DNA sequence: TGCAGTGCTAGAGCCGGGACTAGCGGCTACGAGCAGTTCTTC. Amino acids: CSARAGTSGYEQFF.

This clonotype was detected only a few times. The V and J genes are TRBV10-3 and TRBJ1-2; D is unclear. This CDR3 region has 13 residues. V lost 11 bases to trimming and J lost 4 bases, with 17 bases between them. Germline CDR1 is ENHRY and CDR2 is SYGVKD. Here the CDR3 DNA reads TGTGCCGTTACTTCGGAGGTGGGCTATGGCTACACCTTC. This encodes CAVTSEVGYGYTF.

The J gene is TRBJ2-1, the V gene TRBV5-8; 9 bases match TRBD2. V lost 5 bases, J lost 2 bases, and 8 bases stayed unmatched. The germline V gene encodes CDR1 SGHTS and CDR2 YDEGEE. The CDR3 length is 16 residues. CDR3 sequence reads: CASSRSGRTTYNEQFF. Written as DNA, the CDR3 is TGTGCCAGCAGTCGGAGCGGGAGGACGACCTACAATGAGCAGTTCTTC.